The next 16 T cell receptor beta chains were all read from a single sample in a study of blood T cell repertoires in COVID-19. TCRdb keeps only in-frame clones here, not all; method: immunoSEQ multiplex PCR. The repertoire holds 150,000 to 200,000 clones, with about nine tenths as singletons. Sequenced: peripheral blood. These receptors were taken from an older man with active or convalescent COVID-19.

The rearrangement links TRBV19 to TRBJ2-1, with TRBD2 matching over 7 bases. The V segment lost 7 bases and the J segment 5 bases; nucleotides outside the gene matches: 8. Germline assignment: CDR1 LNHDA and CDR2 SQIVND (reference sequence). The CDR3 loop spans 14 amino acids. The CDR3 region is CASMQVGGNNEQFF. CDR3 nucleotide sequence: TGTGCCAGTATGCAGGTGGGGGGGAACAATGAGCAGTTCTTC.

The chain recombines TRBV15 with TRBJ1-5; unclear D gene. Germline V lookup: CDR1 LNHNV, CDR2 YYDKDF (reference sequence). V was shortened by 1 base and J by 0 bases, with 19 bases between the two germline ends. The CDR3 totals 19 residues. In DNA, the CDR3 is TGTGCCACCAGCAGAGCCCCCCACGGGTCTGACTATAGCAATCAGCCCCAGCATTTT. Translating gives CATSRAPHGSDYSNQPQHF.

The rearrangement uses TRBV7-2 and TRBJ2-5, with 7 bases identical to TRBD2. Germline V gives CDR1 SGHTA, CDR2 FQGNSA. The CDR3 runs 11 residues. V gave up 5 bases and J gave up 11 bases; unmatched junction bases: 5. The CDR3: CASSNGGLQYF. The CDR3 nucleotides are TGTGCCAGCAGCAACGGGGGACTACAGTACTTC.

The chain links TRBV5-1 to TRBJ2-5; 14 positions agree with TRBD2. J lost 0 bases, V lost 4 bases, and 8 bases had no gene match. CDR3 size: 18 residues. Per germline, CDR1 SGHRS and CDR2 YFSETQ. DNA for the CDR3: TGCGCCAGCAGCACGGGACTAGCGGGAGAACCGTACCAAGAGACCCAGTACTTC. Protein product: CASSTGLAGEPYQETQYF.

The V call is TRBV7-2, the J call TRBJ2-7; 7 bases map to TRBD2. Germline-derived CDR1 and CDR2 are SGHTA and FQGNSA. The CDR3 spans 14 residues. V lost 2 bases to trimming and J lost 7 bases; unmatched junction nucleotides: 8. The CDR3 region is CASSLHGGSGEQYF. The CDR3, as DNA: TGTGCCAGCAGCTTACACGGCGGGAGTGGGGAGCAGTACTTC.

The chain links TRBV3-1 (or the pseudogene TRBV3-2) to TRBJ2-1; 8 bases are shared with TRBD1. Trimming removed 4 bases from V and 4 bases from J; junction bases left unmatched: 6. Germline loops: CDR1 LGHDT, CDR2 YNNKEL (reference sequence). CDR3 size: 15 residues. CDR3 DNA: TGTGCCAGCAGCCCCGGGACAGGAGTTTACAATGAGCAGTTCTTC. This translates into CASSPGTGVYNEQFF.

The rearrangement joins TRBV7-2 to TRBJ2-7, with TRBD2 identical over 12 bases. The germline CDR1 and CDR2 sequences are SGHTA and FQGNSA. Losses at the gene ends were 5 bases for V and 7 bases for J; bases not matched to a gene: 12. The CDR3 runs 16 residues. The CDR3 bases are TGTGCCAGCAGCCCTTTACGGACTAGCGGGACGGGTGAGCAGTACTTC. Protein: CASSPLRTSGTGEQYF.

V is TRBV19 and J is TRBJ1-4; no clear D gene. The V end was cut by 4 bases, the J end by 2 bases, with 14 bases between. The CDR3 extends over 16 amino acids. CDR1 LNHDA and CDR2 SQIVND come from the germline V gene (reference sequence). The CDR3 DNA follows: TGTGCCAGTAGTACCCGGCAGACAAGGACTAATGAAAAACTGTTTTTT. Translation: CASSTRQTRTNEKLFF. The whole variable domain, filled in from reference TRBV19 and TRBJ1-4, reads DGGITQSPKYLFRKEGQNVTLSCEQNLNHDAMYWYRQDPGQGLRLIYYSQIVNDFQKGDIAEGYSVSREKKESFPLTVTSAQKNPTAFYLCASSTRQTRTNEKLFFGSGTQLSVL.

The chain couples TRBV7-9 to TRBJ2-2; 12 bases are shared with TRBD1. Germline CDR1 SEHNR, CDR2 FQNEAQ (reference sequence). The length of the CDR3 is 15 residues. V was clipped by 5 bases and J by 6 bases; unmatched bases: 4. CDR3 in amino acids: CASSRGTGGPGELFF. CDR3 sequence (DNA): TGTGCCAGCAGCAGGGGGACAGGGGGCCCCGGGGAGCTGTTTTTT.

This clone has more than one count but fewer than ten. This chain links TRBV28 with TRBJ2-1; 7 positions agree with TRBD2. V shed 1 base and J 2 bases; nucleotides not matched to a gene: 5. Germline V gives CDR1 MDHEN, CDR2 SYDVKM. This CDR3 has 16 residues. The DNA of the CDR3 is TGTGCCAGCAGTTTATCGAGCGGGATTGCCTACAATGAGCAGTTCTTC. Protein product: CASSLSSGIAYNEQFF.

The sample holds one count of this clone. This sequence joins TRBV2 and TRBJ1-6; the match to TRBD1 covers 7 bases. The CDR3 has 14 residues. The germline CDR1 and CDR2 sequences are SNHLY and FYNNEI. V shed 5 bases, J shed 9 bases, and the junction held 7 bases outside the gene matches. CDR3 DNA: TGTGCCAGCAGTATCGGGACAGTGGGTTCACCCCTCCACTTT. Its protein product is CASSIGTVGSPLHF.

The V call is TRBV11-2, the J call TRBJ1-1; tentative D call: TRBD1 (6 bases). Germline V lookup: CDR1 SGHAT, CDR2 FQNNGV. The CDR3 loop spans 19 amino acids. V lost 3 bases to trimming and J lost 4 bases, with 27 bases between them. Here the CDR3 DNA reads TGTGCCAGCAGCTTCCCCCACTCCGGTGGGGGCATGATCGGCACTGAAGCTTTCTTT. Translated: CASSFPHSGGGMIGTEAFF.

This chain connects TRBV2 to TRBJ2-3; perhaps TRBD2 as D (6 bases). CDR3 length: 14 amino acids. V lost 6 bases, J lost 4 bases, and 14 bases lay in between. Germline CDR1 reads SNHLY; CDR2 reads FYNNEI. The CDR3 nucleotides are TGTGCCAGCAGACCGGGAGCGAATGCAGATACGCAGTATTTT. Protein product: CASRPGANADTQYF.

This chain connects TRBV4-3 to TRBJ1-3, with D unclear. CDR1 is LGHNA and CDR2 is YSLEER in the germline V gene. The CDR3 has 15 amino acids. V was clipped by 4 bases and J by 8 bases, with 18 bases between them. The CDR3 protein is CASSPGKLWKHTIYF. DNA for the CDR3: TGCGCCAGCAGCCCCGGGAAGCTCTGGAAACACACCATATATTTT.

V and J are TRBV5-6 and TRBJ2-2, with a weak D call TRBD1 (6 bases). This CDR3 has 18 amino acids. Germline V lookup: CDR1 SGHDT, CDR2 YYEEEE. The V end was cut by 2 bases, the J end by 2 bases, with 19 bases between. CDR3: CASSLLGLSGANTGELFF. CDR3 bases: TGTGCCAGCAGCTTATTAGGACTCTCAGGGGCCAACACCGGGGAGCTGTTTTTT. The variable domain in full, with the rest retrieved from reference TRBV5-6 and TRBJ2-2, is DAGVTQSPTHLIKTRGQQVTLRCSPKSGHDTVSWYQQALGQGPQFIFQYYEEEERQRGNFPDRFSGHQFPNYSSELNVNALLLGDSALYLCASSLLGLSGANTGELFFGEGSRLTVL.

This clone was seen a few times. The chain joins TRBV30 to TRBJ1-3; TRBD1 might be the D (5 bases). The length of the CDR3 is 16 residues. Germline V gene data show CDR1 as GTSNPN and CDR2 as SVGIG (reference sequence). With 0 bases removed from V and 2 bases from J, the gap between germline ends came to 14 bases. The CDR3 loop reads CAWSVRPTAPGNTIYF. The CDR3, as DNA: TGTGCCTGGAGTGTCCGACCGACAGCTCCTGGAAACACCATATATTTT. The whole variable domain, filled in from reference TRBV30 and TRBJ1-3, reads SQTIHQWPATLVQPVGSPLSLECTVEGTSNPNLYWYRQAAGRGLQLLFYSVGIGQISSEVPQNLSASRPQDRQFILSSKKLLLSDSGFYLCAWSVRPTAPGNTIYFGEGSWLTVV.